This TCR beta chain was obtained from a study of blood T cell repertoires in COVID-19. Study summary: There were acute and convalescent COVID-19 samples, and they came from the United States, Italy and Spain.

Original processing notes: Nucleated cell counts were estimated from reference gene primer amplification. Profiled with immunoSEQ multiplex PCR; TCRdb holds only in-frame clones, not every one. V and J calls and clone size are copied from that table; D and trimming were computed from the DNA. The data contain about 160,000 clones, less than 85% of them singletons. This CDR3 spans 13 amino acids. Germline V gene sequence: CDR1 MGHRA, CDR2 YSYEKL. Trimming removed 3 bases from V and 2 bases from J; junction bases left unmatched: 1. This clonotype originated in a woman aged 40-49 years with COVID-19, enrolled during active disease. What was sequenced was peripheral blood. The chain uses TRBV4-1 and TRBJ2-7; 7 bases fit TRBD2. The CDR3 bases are TGCGCCAGCAGCCAGGGGGGGGCCTACGAGCAGTACTTC. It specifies CASSQGGAYEQYF.